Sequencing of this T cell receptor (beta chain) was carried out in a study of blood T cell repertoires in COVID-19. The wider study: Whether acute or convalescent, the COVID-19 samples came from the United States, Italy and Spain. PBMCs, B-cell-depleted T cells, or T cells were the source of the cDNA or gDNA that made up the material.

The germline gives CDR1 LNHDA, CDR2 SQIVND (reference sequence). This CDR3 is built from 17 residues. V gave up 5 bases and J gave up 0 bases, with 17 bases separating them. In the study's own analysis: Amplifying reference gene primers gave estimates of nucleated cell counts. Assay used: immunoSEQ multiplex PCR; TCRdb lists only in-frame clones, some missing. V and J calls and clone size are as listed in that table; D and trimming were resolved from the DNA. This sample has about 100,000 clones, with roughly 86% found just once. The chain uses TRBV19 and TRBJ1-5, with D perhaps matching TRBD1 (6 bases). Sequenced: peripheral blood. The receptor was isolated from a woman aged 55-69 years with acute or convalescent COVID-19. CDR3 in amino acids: CASSPRRGAYSNQPQHF. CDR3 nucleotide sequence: TGTGCCAGTAGTCCCCGTCGGGGGGCCTATAGCAATCAGCCCCAGCATTTT.